A single sample gave rise to the 2 T cell receptor beta chains below, sequenced in a study of blood T cell repertoires in COVID-19. The repertoire was sequenced with immunoSEQ multiplex PCR; TCRdb's copy has only in-frame clones and lacks some. The sample consists of approximately 85,000 clones, roughly nine tenths of them appearing once. The sequenced sample consisted of peripheral blood. The receptors were gathered from a woman aged 45-60 years with active or convalescent COVID-19.

The V call is TRBV4-2, the J call TRBJ1-5; the D gene is possibly TRBD1 (5 bases). The V end was cut by 1 base, the J end by 2 bases, with 21 bases between. CDR3 length equals 19 residues. CDR1 and CDR2 from the germline V gene are LGHNA and YNFKEQ. CDR3 residues: CASSQVVPGQGKGNQPQHF. The CDR3 DNA follows: TGTGCCAGCAGCCAAGTCGTGCCCGGGCAGGGCAAGGGCAATCAGCCCCAGCATTTT.

The chain links TRBV27 to TRBJ2-4, with TRBD1 identical over 8 bases. The CDR3 consists of 15 residues. The V and J ends lost 4 bases and 9 bases, in that order; junction bases with no gene match: 11. The germline V gene has CDR1 MNHEY and CDR2 SMNVEV (reference sequence). CDR3 sequence: CASSSSGQGYGIQYF. The CDR3 nucleotides are TGTGCCAGCAGTTCATCTGGACAGGGTTACGGCATTCAGTACTTC.